One and the same sample provided the 16 T cell receptor beta chains below, sequenced in a study of blood T cell repertoires in COVID-19. TCRdb's copy holds only in-frame clones and misses some; the assay was immunoSEQ multiplex PCR. This table holds over 150,000 clones, roughly 85% found once. The sequencing input was peripheral blood. The receptors here all came from a middle-aged man with acute or convalescent COVID-19.

The chain recombines TRBV29-1 with TRBJ1-1, with 8 bases fitting TRBD1. Germline assignment: CDR1 SQVTM and CDR2 ANQGSEA. V trimming: 5 bases; J trimming: 1 base; junction bases outside the gene matches: 3. The CDR3 has 13 amino acids. The CDR3 sequence is CSVRTGQNTEAFF. The CDR3 DNA follows: TGCAGCGTTAGGACAGGGCAGAACACTGAAGCTTTCTTT.

The rearrangement uses TRBV5-6 and TRBJ1-5; D is unclear. Trimming left V 4 bases short and J 7 bases short, with 12 bases between. The germline V gene encodes CDR1 SGHDT and CDR2 YYEEEE. CDR3 length equals 13 residues. This CDR3 is CASSPAGSQPQHF. CDR3 bases: TGTGCCAGCAGCCCTGCGGGCTCGCAGCCCCAGCATTTT.

V usage is TRBV6-6 and J usage is TRBJ1-1; D gene unclear. Germline V CDR1 and CDR2: MNHNY, SVGAGI (reference sequence). Trimming removed 0 bases at V and 2 bases at J, with 7 bases between. The CDR3 loop spans 14 amino acids. Written as DNA, the CDR3 is TGTGCCAGCAGTTACTCGAGCATAAACACTGAAGCTTTCTTT. As protein: CASSYSSINTEAFF.

This chain links TRBV5-3 with TRBJ2-5, with a weak D call TRBD2 (5 bases). TRBV5-3 has ORF status, its function being uncertain. This CDR3 comprises 15 residues. V lost 4 bases to trimming and J lost 2 bases, with 15 bases between them. In DNA form, the CDR3 reads TGTGCCAGAAGCAGAGTAGAGGGAAATCAAGAGACCCAGTACTTC. Translation: CARSRVEGNQETQYF.

This rearrangement joins TRBV5-1 to TRBJ2-3, with TRBD2 as a possible D gene (6 bases). CDR3 length: 15 residues. The germline V gene has CDR1 SGHRS and CDR2 YFSETQ. The V gene lost 2 bases and the J gene lost 4 bases, with 14 bases spanning the gap. The CDR3 here is CASSFQGLTSDTQYF. The CDR3 region has the DNA TGCGCCAGCAGCTTTCAGGGACTGACCTCAGATACGCAGTATTTT. Variable domain in full (rest from reference TRBV5-1 and TRBJ2-3): KAGVTQTPRYLIKTRGQQVTLSCSPISGHRSVSWYQQTPGQGLQFLFEYFSETQRNKGNFPGRFSGRQFSNSRSEMNVSTLELGDSALYLCASSFQGLTSDTQYFGPGTRLTVL.

This chain joins TRBV10-1 and TRBJ2-3; D is perhaps TRBD1 (5 bases). Germline CDR1 WNHNN, CDR2 SYGVQD (reference sequence). V lost 4 bases, J lost 6 bases, and 17 bases lay in between. The CDR3 loop spans 15 amino acids. CDR3 DNA sequence: TGCGCCAGCAGTGGGACACCCGCCGGGTCCGATACGCAGTATTTT. This translates into CASSGTPAGSDTQYF.

Only one count was recorded for this clone. V gene TRBV5-4 combines with J gene TRBJ2-5; possibly TRBD2 for D (6 bases). V lost 4 bases to trimming and J lost 1 base, with 11 bases between them. CDR1 is SGHNT and CDR2 is YYREEE in the germline V gene (reference sequence). This CDR3 contains 14 residues. The CDR3 spells CASSPGGVQETQYF. The CDR3 nucleotides read TGTGCCAGCAGCCCCGGGGGAGTCCAAGAGACCCAGTACTTC.

The genes are TRBV5-1 and TRBJ1-1; possibly TRBD1 for D (6 bases). CDR1 is SGHRS, CDR2 YFSETQ, per germline. The CDR3 is 14 residues long. V was clipped by 1 base and J by 1 base, with 8 bases between them. The CDR3 nucleotides are TGCGCCAGCAGCTTGATGGACAGGAACACTGAAGCTTTCTTT. Protein: CASSLMDRNTEAFF.

The chain uses TRBV2 and TRBJ1-4; D might be TRBD1 (5 bases). V lost 7 bases, J lost 4 bases, and 13 bases lay in between. Germline V gives CDR1 SNHLY, CDR2 FYNNEI. The CDR3 length is 14 residues. The CDR3 nucleotides read TGTGCCAGCACCAGAACAGGTCGTAATGAAAAACTGTTTTTT. Translation gives CASTRTGRNEKLFF.

The chain combines TRBV19 with TRBJ2-2, with D possibly matching TRBD2 (5 bases). The CDR3 consists of 16 residues. Looked up from germline, CDR1 is LNHDA and CDR2 is SQIVND (reference sequence). V lost 2 bases to trimming and J lost 4 bases, with 14 bases between them. In DNA, the CDR3 is TGTGCCAGTAGTATACGAAGTAGACGGGGCACCGGGGAGCTGTTTTTT. This encodes CASSIRSRRGTGELFF.

V is TRBV5-6 and J is TRBJ2-6, with a weak D call TRBD2 (5 bases). Trimming removed 7 bases from V and 1 base from J, with 18 bases in between. In germline, CDR1 is SGHDT, CDR2 YYEEEE. CDR3 length: 17 residues. CDR3 residues: CASSRRTERSGANVLTF. Here the CDR3 DNA reads TGTGCCAGCTCCAGGAGGACGGAGCGATCTGGGGCCAACGTCCTGACTTTC. The complete variable domain, with remaining parts taken from reference TRBV5-6 and TRBJ2-6, reads DAGVTQSPTHLIKTRGQQVTLRCSPKSGHDTVSWYQQALGQGPQFIFQYYEEEERQRGNFPDRFSGHQFPNYSSELNVNALLLGDSALYLCASSRRTERSGANVLTFGAGSRLTVL.

V gene TRBV5-5 combines with J gene TRBJ1-1, with 7 bases that match TRBD1. V lost 2 bases to trimming and J lost 1 base; unmatched junction nucleotides: 5. The CDR3 loop spans 15 amino acids. From germline, CDR1 is SGHKS and CDR2 YYEKEE (reference sequence). CDR3 coding DNA: TGTGCCAGCAGCTTAATGACAGGGCAGAACACTGAAGCTTTCTTT. Protein: CASSLMTGQNTEAFF.

V usage is TRBV30 and J usage is TRBJ2-5; 7 bases match TRBD2. The germline V gene encodes CDR1 GTSNPN and CDR2 SVGIG (reference sequence). The CDR3 loop spans 14 amino acids. V was clipped by 4 bases and J by 4 bases; unmatched bases: 9. CDR3 amino acids: CAWTRGVTTETQYF. CDR3 DNA: TGTGCCTGGACCCGGGGGGTCACCACAGAGACCCAGTACTTC.

V gene TRBV6-4 combines with J gene TRBJ1-1, with D possibly being TRBD1 (6 bases). This CDR3 is built from 12 residues. V gave up 10 bases and J gave up 3 bases, with 12 bases separating them. Germline loops: CDR1 MRHNA, CDR2 SNTAGT. CDR3 loop: CATGEGDTEAFF. In DNA, the CDR3 is TGTGCCACCGGAGAGGGGGACACTGAAGCTTTCTTT.

The CDR3 nucleotides read TGTGCCAGCAGTCCCCAGCGGGGGGGCTCCTACGAGCAGTACTTC. Protein product: CASSPQRGGSYEQYF. V and J are TRBV27 and TRBJ2-7; 10 bases agree with TRBD2. Germline V gives CDR1 MNHEY, CDR2 SMNVEV (reference sequence). This CDR3 has 15 amino acids. Losses at the gene ends were 5 bases for V and 0 bases for J; bases not matched to a gene: 4.

CDR3 in amino acids: CATRGLEEKLFF. CDR3 coding DNA: TGTGCCACCAGGGGGCTGGAGGAAAAACTGTTTTTT. The chain employs TRBV28 and TRBJ1-4; 8 bases fit TRBD1. Germline V CDR1 and CDR2: MDHEN, SYDVKM. The trim removed 10 bases at V and 8 bases at J, leaving 6 bases unmatched. This CDR3 has 12 amino acids.